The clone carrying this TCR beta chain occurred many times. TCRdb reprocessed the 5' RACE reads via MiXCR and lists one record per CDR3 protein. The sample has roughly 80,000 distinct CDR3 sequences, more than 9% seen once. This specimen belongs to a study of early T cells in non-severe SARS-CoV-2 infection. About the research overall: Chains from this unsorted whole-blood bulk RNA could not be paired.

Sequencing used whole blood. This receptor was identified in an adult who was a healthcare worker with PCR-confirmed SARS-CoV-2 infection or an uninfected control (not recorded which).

CDR3 nucleotide sequence: TGTGCCAGCAGTTACTCAGTGGTCCGCCGAAACAATGAGCAGTTCTTC. This codes for CASSYSVVRRNNEQFF. The chain has TRBV6-5 and TRBJ2-1; no clear D. The CDR3 covers 16 residues. Trimming removed 0 bases at V and 5 bases at J, with 14 bases between. In germline, CDR1 is MNHEY, CDR2 SVGAGI.